This passage covers 6 T cell receptor beta chains from one sample sequenced in a study of blood T cell repertoires in COVID-19. The repertoire was sequenced with immunoSEQ multiplex PCR; TCRdb's copy has only in-frame clones and lacks some. The data contain hundreds of thousands of clones, around 87% of them singletons. Sequencing was done on a sample of peripheral blood. The receptors were gathered from a woman aged 50 to 65 with COVID-19, enrolled during active disease.

The V gene is TRBV4-1, the J gene TRBJ1-5; 7 bases map to TRBD1. CDR3 length equals 16 residues. V shed 4 bases and J 1 base; nucleotides not matched to a gene: 7. The germline CDR1 and CDR2 sequences are MGHRA and YSYEKL. As DNA, the CDR3 is TGCGCCAGCAGCCGGGAGAAGGGACAGAGCAATCAGCCCCAGCATTTT. Protein sequence: CASSREKGQSNQPQHF.

The chain uses TRBV4-3 and TRBJ2-7; TRBD1 matches 10 bases. The CDR3 consists of 14 residues. V lost 4 bases and J lost 2; bases outside the gene matches: 2. Per the germline V gene, CDR1 is LGHNA and CDR2 is YSLEER. The CDR3 reads CASSLGTGAYEQYF. The DNA of the CDR3 is TGCGCCAGCAGCCTAGGGACAGGGGCCTACGAGCAGTACTTC.

The CDR3 spells CASSSKLGQTANYGYTF. DNA of the CDR3: TGTGCCAGCAGCTCAAAGTTGGGACAGACAGCTAACTATGGCTACACCTTC. This chain uses TRBV7-9 with TRBJ1-2; 7 nucleotides line up with TRBD1. J lost 0 bases, V lost 4 bases, and 11 bases had no gene match. CDR3 size: 17 residues. CDR1 and CDR2 from the germline V gene are SEHNR and FQNEAQ (reference sequence).

There are a few counts of this clone. The V gene is TRBV28, the J gene TRBJ1-6; 10 nucleotides align to TRBD1. V trimming: 3 bases; J trimming: 10 bases; junction bases outside the gene matches: 6. Germline values: CDR1 MDHEN, CDR2 SYDVKM. The CDR3 sequence is 15 residues long. The CDR3 DNA reads as TGTGCCAGCAGTTTGAGGACAGGGGGGAAGTCACCCCTCCACTTT. Its protein product is CASSLRTGGKSPLHF.

The V gene is TRBV9, the J gene TRBJ2-4; tentatively, D is TRBD1 (6 bases). This CDR3 comprises 16 residues. Germline V lookup: CDR1 SGDLS, CDR2 YYNGEE. V was shortened by 3 bases and J by 7 bases, with 20 bases between the two germline ends. The CDR3: CASSAPGQGLRNIQYF. The CDR3 DNA reads as TGTGCCAGCAGCGCCCCGGGACAAGGGTTACGGAACATTCAGTACTTC.

CDR3 in DNA: TGTGCCAGTAGTATAGGCACATCCCGGGGGACTGAAGCTTTCTTT. It yields the protein CASSIGTSRGTEAFF. The V call is TRBV19, the J call TRBJ1-1, with D maybe TRBD1 (5 bases). V lost 1 base and J lost 5, with 14 bases in between. This CDR3 is 15 amino acids long. Germline V lookup: CDR1 LNHDA, CDR2 SQIVND (reference sequence).